Following are 27 T cell receptor beta chains from one sample sequenced in a study of blood T cell repertoires in COVID-19. Generated by immunoSEQ multiplex PCR, the TCRdb table keeps only in-frame clones and is missing some. This table has 96,000 or so clones, roughly 89% appearing once. The source material was peripheral blood. The origin of the receptors is a human donor with COVID-19, enrolled during active disease. The donor label of this sample is uncertain.

The chain joins TRBV18 to TRBJ2-1, with 8 bases aligning to TRBD2. The CDR3 extends over 18 amino acids. The V and J ends lost 4 bases and 5 bases, in that order; junction bases with no gene match: 16. Germline-derived CDR1 and CDR2 are KGHSH and LQKENI. The CDR3 sequence is CASSLKGSGRSWNNEQFF. The CDR3 nucleotides read TGTGCCAGCTCACTAAAAGGGAGCGGGAGATCTTGGAACAATGAGCAGTTCTTC.

About this clone itself: The DNA is left out, because the CDR3 cannot be placed on it with certainty; the CDR3 is given as TCRdb lists it. The chain employs TRBV2 and TRBJ1-2; no DNA check was done on the table's D call, TRBD1. Termini included, the CDR3 measures 16 amino acids. Germline V lookup: CDR1 SNHLY, CDR2 FYNNEI. CDR3 residues: CASILDRVEGGRGYTF.

The genes are TRBV18 and TRBJ1-5; no reliable D call. V was pared by 2 bases and J by 5 bases, with 10 bases between. The germline gives CDR1 KGHSH, CDR2 LQKENI. The CDR3 is 14 residues long. The chain's CDR3 is CASSPGRRDQPQHF. CDR3 DNA sequence: TGTGCCAGCTCACCAGGACGGAGGGATCAGCCCCAGCATTTT.

DNA for the CDR3: TGTGCCAGCAGTTACTTTCGCAGCTCTGGAAACACCATATATTTT. Its translation is CASSYFRSSGNTIYF. The chain combines TRBV6-5 with TRBJ1-3; D call uncertain. Trimming removed 1 base at V and 0 bases at J, with 7 bases between. Germline V gene sequence: CDR1 MNHEY, CDR2 SVGAGI. The CDR3 loop spans 15 amino acids.

The chain is built from TRBV12-3 or TRBV12-4 and TRBJ1-1, with D hard to call. The length of the CDR3 is 12 residues. Trimming shortened V by 2 bases and J by 8 bases, and 9 bases separated the two germline ends. The CDR3 region has the DNA TGTGCCAGCAGTTTACAACAGCAGGAAGCTTTCTTT. Protein: CASSLQQQEAFF.

V gene TRBV7-9 combines with J gene TRBJ1-4, with 11 bases identical to TRBD1. There are 17 residues in the CDR3. J lost 3 bases, V lost 3 bases, and 6 bases had no gene match. Per the germline V gene, CDR1 is SEHNR and CDR2 is FQNEAQ (reference sequence). CDR3: CASSLWTGGRSNEKLFF. The CDR3 region has the DNA TGTGCCAGCAGCTTGTGGACAGGGGGCAGGTCTAATGAAAAACTGTTTTTT. Drawing the rest from reference TRBV7-9 and TRBJ1-4, the complete variable domain is DTGVSQNPRHKITKRGQNVTFRCDPISEHNRLYWYRQTLGQGPEFLTYFQNEAQLEKSRLLSDRFSAERPKGSFSTLEIQRTEQGDSAMYLCASSLWTGGRSNEKLFFGSGTQLSVL.

This chain uses TRBV27 with TRBJ1-2; D is uncertain. The CDR3 extends over 13 amino acids. From germline, CDR1 is MNHEY and CDR2 SMNVEV (reference sequence). The V gene lost 3 bases and the J gene lost 2 bases, with 7 bases spanning the gap. The CDR3 bases are TGTGCCAGCAGTTTGAACGGGAACTATGGCTACACCTTC. Amino acid sequence: CASSLNGNYGYTF.

The gene calls are TRBV9 and TRBJ1-3; tentatively, D is TRBD1 (5 bases). V lost 2 bases and J lost 0, with 9 bases in between. There are 15 residues in the CDR3. Germline V gene sequence: CDR1 SGDLS, CDR2 YYNGEE. CDR3 sequence reads: CASSVGGSSGNTIYF. The DNA for the CDR3 is TGTGCCAGCAGCGTCGGGGGAAGCTCTGGAAACACCATATATTTT.

J is TRBJ1-6 and V is TRBV9; D gene ambiguous. This CDR3 comprises 12 residues. Germline CDR1 reads SGDLS; CDR2 reads YYNGEE. V was pared by 2 bases and J by 9 bases, with 6 bases between. This CDR3 is CASSVPGSPLHF. In DNA, the CDR3 is TGTGCCAGCAGCGTCCCGGGTTCACCCCTCCACTTT.

The chain is built from TRBV7-9 and TRBJ1-5; the match to TRBD1 covers 9 bases. Unmatched junction bases numbered 4, after V lost 1 base and J lost 6 bases. This CDR3 is 15 amino acids long. CDR1 is SEHNR and CDR2 is FQNEAQ in the germline V gene (reference sequence). For the CDR3, the DNA is TGTGCCAGCAGCTTAGGGACAGGGGAGGGTCAGCCCCAGCATTTT. Its translation: CASSLGTGEGQPQHF.

V usage is TRBV3-1 (or the pseudogene TRBV3-2) and J usage is TRBJ1-1, with D possibly TRBD1 on 5 matching bases. The ends were cut back, 4 bases at V and 4 bases at J, with 16 bases in the middle. Per the germline V gene, CDR1 is LGHDT and CDR2 is YNNKEL (reference sequence). The CDR3 sequence is 15 residues long. The CDR3 DNA sequence: TGTGCCAGCAGCCCCAGGGATCGCGGGGGCACTGAAGCTTTCTTT. Translated, it gives CASSPRDRGGTEAFF.

There are a few counts of this clone. The chain links TRBV2 to TRBJ2-2, with D maybe TRBD1 (5 bases). From germline, CDR1 is SNHLY and CDR2 FYNNEI. The length of the CDR3 is 16 residues. V shed 4 bases and J shed 2 bases, with 14 bases lying between them. Written as DNA, the CDR3 is TGTGCCAGCAGTGTAGGGATGACAGAAAACACCGGGGAGCTGTTTTTT. Encoded protein: CASSVGMTENTGELFF.

This CDR3 reads CASSVGIRDYEQYF. The DNA of the CDR3 is TGTGCCAGCAGCGTAGGTATCCGGGACTACGAGCAGTACTTC. The V gene is TRBV9, the J gene TRBJ2-7; tentatively, D is TRBD2 (5 bases). The germline V gene encodes CDR1 SGDLS and CDR2 YYNGEE. The CDR3 length is 14 residues. V dropped 0 bases and J dropped 3 bases, with 10 bases sitting between them. Together with reference TRBV9 and TRBJ2-7, the CDR3 gives the full variable domain: DSGVTQTPKHLITATGQRVTLRCSPRSGDLSVYWYQQSLDQGLQFLIQYYNGEERAKGNILERFSAQQFPDLHSELNLSSLELGDSALYFCASSVGIRDYEQYFGPGTRLTVT.

This rearrangement joins TRBV9 to TRBJ2-3, with 9 bases that match TRBD2. The CDR3 is 16 amino acids. J lost 3 bases, V lost 6 bases, and 11 bases had no gene match. The germline V gene has CDR1 SGDLS and CDR2 YYNGEE. The CDR3 spells CASTVRGGDWTDTQYF. CDR3 in DNA: TGTGCCAGCACGGTGCGGGGGGGCGATTGGACAGATACGCAGTATTTT.

The J gene is TRBJ2-7, the V gene TRBV5-4, with unresolved D. This CDR3 has 14 residues. The V end lost 1 base, the J end lost 0 bases, and 8 bases lay between the germline ends. In germline, CDR1 is SGHNT, CDR2 YYREEE (reference sequence). The CDR3 is CASSLQTSSYEQYF. The CDR3 DNA reads as TGTGCCAGCAGCTTGCAGACTTCCTCCTACGAGCAGTACTTC.

This chain links TRBV6-5 with TRBJ2-5, with 8 bases fitting TRBD2. Unmatched junction bases numbered 9, after V lost 5 bases and J lost 4 bases. The CDR3 runs 15 residues. Germline CDR1 and CDR2: MNHEY and SVGAGI. The CDR3 coding sequence is TGTGCCAGCAGTCTGGATCGGGGGGGCATAGAGACCCAGTACTTC. This sequence encodes CASSLDRGGIETQYF.

The J gene is TRBJ1-2, the V gene TRBV6-5, with 7 nucleotides matching TRBD1. V lost 6 bases to trimming and J lost 2 bases; unmatched junction nucleotides: 6. Germline V CDR1 and CDR2: MNHEY, SVGAGI. The CDR3 covers 14 residues. The CDR3 DNA reads as TGTGCCAGCAGCCGGGGGACAGCAAACTATGGCTACACCTTC. It is translated as CASSRGTANYGYTF.

V gene TRBV6-5 combines with J gene TRBJ1-1; TRBD1 matches 9 bases. CDR1 is MNHEY and CDR2 is SVGAGI in the germline V gene. With 6 bases clipped from V and 3 bases from J, the junction kept 5 bases outside the gene matches. CDR3 length: 14 amino acids. The CDR3 is CASRSGQGDTEAFF. In nucleotides, the CDR3 is TGTGCCAGCAGATCGGGACAGGGAGACACTGAAGCTTTCTTT.

CDR3 loop: CASSIIPRQGADTQYF. DNA of the CDR3: TGTGCCAGTAGTATTATACCGCGGCAGGGGGCAGATACGCAGTATTTT. This chain connects TRBV19 to TRBJ2-3; TRBD1 matches at 7 bases. Germline CDR1 is LNHDA and CDR2 is SQIVND (reference sequence). The CDR3 spans 16 residues. The J segment lost 4 bases and the V segment lost 3 bases, leaving 10 bases of the junction unmatched.

The chain links TRBV19 to TRBJ1-2; no firm D call. CDR3 length equals 15 residues. The V gene lost 2 bases and the J gene lost 3 bases, with 13 bases spanning the gap. Germline-derived CDR1 and CDR2 are LNHDA and SQIVND (reference sequence). The CDR3 loop reads CASSIRRHSYYGYTF. The CDR3, as DNA: TGTGCCAGTAGTATAAGGCGGCACTCCTACTATGGCTACACCTTC.

The chain is built from TRBV21-1 and TRBJ2-5; TRBD2 is the table's D call and was not checked against the DNA. TRBV21-1 is deemed a pseudogene. The CDR3 sequence is 15 residues long. The CDR3 DNA sequence: TGTGCCACCCACAGTCGGCGGGGGATAGGAGAGACCCAGTACTTC. Translating gives CATHSRRGIGETQYF.

This clone occurred a few times. This chain uses TRBV3-1 (or the pseudogene TRBV3-2) with TRBJ1-2; D gene uncertain. CDR1 and CDR2 (germline): LGHDT, YNNKEL (reference sequence). Between the trimmed V and J ends, which lost 4 bases and 4 bases, there was a span of 22 bases. The CDR3 runs to 17 residues. The DNA for the CDR3 is TGTGCCAGCAGCCCCAGAAATATTTGGGCCCCTCTCTATGGCTACACCTTC. This gives the protein CASSPRNIWAPLYGYTF.

CDR3 sequence: CASRRQGEHYNEQFF. CDR3 DNA: TGTGCCAGCAGAAGACAGGGGGAGCACTACAATGAGCAGTTCTTC. The chain is built from TRBV6-5 and TRBJ2-1; 9 bases map to TRBD1. Germline trimming cut 6 bases from V and 3 bases from J; bases unmatched to any gene: 6. CDR3 size: 15 residues. The germline V gene encodes CDR1 MNHEY and CDR2 SVGAGI.

V and J are TRBV5-4 and TRBJ2-3, with TRBD1 as a possible D gene (5 bases). This CDR3 is 14 amino acids long. Germline CDR1 is SGHNT and CDR2 is YYREEE (reference sequence). Trimming shortened V by 4 bases and J by 0 bases, and 9 bases separated the two germline ends. CDR3 DNA: TGTGCCAGCAGCCCCTCAGGGAGCACAGATACGCAGTATTTT. Amino acid sequence: CASSPSGSTDTQYF.

This clone was detected once. The chain combines TRBV5-1 with TRBJ1-1; 8 bases map to TRBD1. CDR1 SGHRS and CDR2 YFSETQ come from the germline V gene. The CDR3 runs 13 residues. V lost 3 bases and J lost 7; bases outside the gene matches: 5. CDR3 DNA sequence: TGCGCCAGCAGCTCAACTGACAGGGGTGAAGCTTTCTTT. Residues: CASSSTDRGEAFF.

The rearrangement links TRBV6-5 to TRBJ2-7, with D possibly matching TRBD1 (6 bases). The CDR3 consists of 12 residues. Germline V gene sequence: CDR1 MNHEY, CDR2 SVGAGI. The V end lost 5 bases, the J end lost 5 bases, and 10 bases lay between the germline ends. The CDR3 sequence: CASSPRGDEQYF. The CDR3 DNA reads TGTGCCAGCAGTCCCAGGGGTGACGAGCAGTACTTC.

The chain uses TRBV6-5 and TRBJ1-2, with a tentative D call TRBD1 (6 bases). This CDR3 has 13 amino acids. Germline CDR1 is MNHEY and CDR2 is SVGAGI. V lost 6 bases and J 7 bases, leaving 15 bases between the germline ends. The chain's CDR3 is CASRNRVIGGYTF. As DNA, the CDR3 is TGTGCCAGCAGAAACAGGGTAATCGGTGGCTACACCTTC.